Shown below are 16 T cell receptor beta chains from a single sample sequenced in a study of esophageal squamous cell carcinoma under preoperative chemotherapy. The time point is: after preoperative PTX-NDP chemotherapy. TCRdb re-called the PCR reads with MiXCR, one entry per CDR3 protein. In the table there are roughly 10,000 distinct CDR3 sequences, roughly 60% of which are singletons. The specimen was collected from a patient given preoperative chemotherapy. Receptor source: a human donor with esophageal squamous cell carcinoma. The donor label of this sample is uncertain.

The chain joins TRBV12-3 or TRBV12-4 to TRBJ2-4; a weak D match, TRBD2 (7 bases). There are 18 residues in the CDR3. Trimming cost V 5 bases and J 13 bases, with 33 bases left between them. The CDR3 bases are TGTGCCAGCAGTACCCCCGACGGGGGGCTCCGGGACACAGACACGCAGTACTTC. This translates into CASSTPDGGLRDTDTQYF.

This clonotype has at least ten counts. The chain combines TRBV6-1 with TRBJ2-7; D is perhaps TRBD2 (6 bases). The CDR3 loop spans 13 amino acids. The V and J ends lost 5 bases and 2 bases respectively, with 10 bases between them. The V gene's germline CDR1 is MNHNS and CDR2 SASEGT. The DNA for the CDR3 is TGTGCCAGCAGTAAACTAGCCGCCTACGAGCAGTACTTC. It is translated as CASSKLAAYEQYF.

The V and J genes are TRBV6-1 and TRBJ2-1; D unclear. CDR1 is MNHNS, CDR2 SASEGT, per germline. V was shortened by 3 bases and J by 12 bases, with 15 bases between the two germline ends. The CDR3 runs to 13 residues. Written as DNA, the CDR3 is TGTGCCAGCAGTGAGGTGAGGACCGATGCGCAGTTCTTC. This encodes CASSEVRTDAQFF.

The J gene is TRBJ2-1, the V gene TRBV7-2; 8 bases line up with TRBD1. This CDR3 has 15 amino acids. The V gene end was trimmed by 6 bases and the J gene end by 1 base; junction bases not matched to a gene: 5. In germline, CDR1 is SGHTA, CDR2 FQGNSA. The CDR3 DNA is TGTGCCAGCAGTCATGACAGGGGTTCCTACAATGAGCAGTTCTTC. Translating gives CASSHDRGSYNEQFF.

The chain employs TRBV6-1 and TRBJ2-7, with a tentative D call TRBD1 (6 bases). V lost 0 bases, J lost 5 bases, and 11 bases lay in between. Germline values: CDR1 MNHNS, CDR2 SASEGT. The CDR3 is made up of 14 amino acids. The CDR3 sequence is CASSEAPGAHEQYF. For the CDR3, the DNA is TGTGCCAGCAGTGAAGCCCCAGGGGCCCACGAGCAGTACTTC.

This chain links TRBV3-1 with TRBJ2-1; D gene uncertain. The CDR3 is 11 amino acids. Germline V CDR1 and CDR2: LGHDT, YNNKEL (reference sequence). The V gene lost 0 bases and the J gene lost 10 bases, with 4 bases spanning the gap. CDR3: CASSQEGEQFF. CDR3 DNA sequence: TGTGCCAGCAGCCAAGAAGGGGAGCAGTTCTTC.

This clonotype is deemed medium-sized. The V gene is TRBV6-1, the J gene TRBJ2-5; no firm D call. V was trimmed by 9 bases and J by 1 base, leaving 12 bases between them. This CDR3 contains 13 residues. Germline V CDR1 and CDR2: MNHNS, SASEGT. The CDR3 coding sequence is TGTGCCAGTCGATTCGCCAGCCAAGAGACCCAGTACTTC. Amino acids: CASRFASQETQYF.

The chain couples TRBV6-1 to TRBJ2-1, with TRBD2 matching over 7 bases. The DNA end favors TRBJ2-7, so the J call may be wrong. Germline V gene sequence: CDR1 MNHNS, CDR2 SASEGT. This CDR3 spans 15 amino acids. The CDR3 reads CASSEMGLLGNEQYF. As DNA, the CDR3 is TGTGCCAGCAGTGAAATGGGACTACTTGGCAATGAGCAGTACTTC.

J is TRBJ2-2 and V is TRBV6-1, with TRBD2 as a possible D gene (6 bases). Trimming pared 8 bases from V and 0 bases from J, leaving 10 bases between. The CDR3 totals 14 residues. Germline V gives CDR1 MNHNS, CDR2 SASEGT. The CDR3 DNA is TGTGCCAGCCGTAGCGGACCGAACACCGGGGAGCTGTTTTTT. Its protein is CASRSGPNTGELFF.

This chain connects TRBV10-1 to TRBJ2-7; the match to TRBD2 covers 7 bases. CDR3 length: 15 residues. Trimming removed 6 bases from V and 2 bases from J; junction bases left unmatched: 10. Germline loops: CDR1 WNHNN, CDR2 SYGVQD (reference sequence). CDR3 nucleotides: TGCGCCAGCAGGCCTACTAGCGCCGGAACCTACGAGCAGTACTTC. Encoded protein: CASRPTSAGTYEQYF.

This clonotype was seen only a few times. The chain is built from TRBV12-5 and TRBJ2-1, with 11 bases aligning to TRBD2. Germline lookup yields CDR1 LGHNT and CDR2 FRNRAP. The J segment lost 13 bases and the V segment lost 2 bases, leaving 7 bases of the junction unmatched. The CDR3 has 14 residues. For the CDR3, the DNA is TGTGCTAGTGGTTTGAATAGCGGGAGGGAGACCCAGTTCTTC. It is translated as CASGLNSGRETQFF.

Many counts were recorded for this clonotype. The chain links TRBV6-1 to TRBJ1-2, with D tentatively TRBD1 (5 bases). The CDR3 extends over 13 amino acids. Germline V gene lookup returns CDR1 MNHNS and CDR2 SASEGT. Trimming took 5 bases from V and 9 from J, leaving 16 bases between them. CDR3 sequence: CASSPDRPSSYTF. For the CDR3, the DNA is TGTGCCAGCAGTCCCGACAGACCAAGTAGCTACACCTTC.

This clonotype has just one count. CDR3 sequence reads: CARGLWYTDMQYF. The CDR3, as DNA: TGTGCCAGGGGCTTGTGGTACACAGACATGCAGTATTTT. The V call is TRBV7-2, the J call TRBJ2-3; D is unresolved. This CDR3 is 13 amino acids long. The germline CDR1 and CDR2 sequences are SGHTA and FQGNSA. Deletions cut 9 bases from V and 11 bases from J, with 21 bases between.

For this clonotype: One end of the junction fails to match germline, which may point to a read error. The rearrangement joins TRBV6-1 to TRBJ2-4; possibly TRBD1 for D (5 bases). The CDR3 length is 16 residues. Germline CDR1 is MNHNS and CDR2 is SASEGT. CDR3 region: CASRELGLSSTNIQYF. CDR3 DNA sequence: TGTGCCAGCCGCGAATTGGGGCTGAGCTCCACAAACATTCAGTACTTT.

This clonotype has just one count. The chain combines TRBV6-1 with TRBJ2-5, with 9 bases that match TRBD2. The V gene's germline CDR1 is MNHNS and CDR2 SASEGT. V shed 5 bases, J shed 11 bases, and the junction held 18 bases outside the gene matches. The CDR3 contains 16 residues. The CDR3 DNA reads as TGTGCCAGCAGTCCCTTTAGCGGGAGCTCCTACAATGAGCAGTACTTC. Translating it yields CASSPFSGSSYNEQYF.

Regarding this clonotype: One end of the junction is discordant with germline, which a read error may explain. The chain couples TRBV6-4 to TRBJ2-3; D possibly corresponds to TRBD1 (6 bases). The J call may not be correct, given that the DNA end is closer to TRBJ2-7. Germline loops: CDR1 MRHNA, CDR2 SNTAGT. CDR3 length: 13 residues. The CDR3 loop reads CASGDRDTETQYF. The CDR3 coding sequence is TGTGCCAGCGGTGACCGGGACACAGAGACGCAGTACTTC.